The present T cell receptor (beta chain) was sequenced within a study of blood T cell repertoires in COVID-19. The CDR3 sequence is 15 residues long. Trimming pared 0 bases from V and 3 bases from J, leaving 9 bases between. The germline CDR1 and CDR2 sequences are MGHRA and YSYEKL. Repertoires were generated with immunoSEQ multiplex PCR, while TCRdb's copy carries only in-frame clones and drops some. The data hold about 180,000 clones, with 80% to 90% observed a single time. The sample taken for sequencing was peripheral blood. The rearrangement joins TRBV4-1 to TRBJ1-5; D might be TRBD1 (6 bases). The clonotype comes from a man in his sixties with acute or convalescent COVID-19. The CDR3 nucleotides are TGCGCCAGCAGCCAAGACAGGGGTGCCAATCAGCCCCAGCATTTT. This sequence encodes CASSQDRGANQPQHF.